Reported below is one TCR beta chain. Its target is unknown. Sequenced by immunoSEQ multiplex PCR; TCRdb stores in-frame clones only, minus some. The sample consists of some 94,000 clones, approximately 94% of them appearing once. The data originate from a study of T cell responses to AZD1222 COVID-19 vaccine. The germline gives CDR1 MDHEN, CDR2 SYDVKM. Deletions cut 11 bases from V and 4 bases from J, with 20 bases between. This CDR3 contains 15 residues. Study-level points and caveats: The donors showed a predominance of white British ancestry and of females, with possible underestimation of clonal diversity.

The chain employs TRBV28 and TRBJ2-2, with D possibly being TRBD1 or TRBD2 (5 bases each). The sequencing used peripheral blood, collected on day 0 of AZD1222 vaccination. This TCR was sampled from an adult in good health. The CDR3 DNA sequence: TGTGCCGCCGAAACCCTAAGTGGGGGCACCGGGGAGCTGTTTTTT. The encoded protein is CAAETLSGGTGELFF.